This TCR beta chain was captured in a study of cytomegalovirus exposure and HLA in healthy donors. V was pared by 4 bases and J by 8 bases, with 7 bases of the junction left unmatched. CDR1 SGHTA and CDR2 FQGNSA come from the germline V gene. The CDR3 sequence is 13 residues long. Study results and limitations: The study dropped some indistinguishable V segments, TRBV6-2 and TRBV6-3 among them. Several of the most significant clusters were apparently associated with common viral pathogens in a later analysis. Another analysis was done later, and it associated fewer than 20,000 TCR beta sequences with HLA alleles at 0.05 false discovery rate. The study labeled more than 150 TCR beta chains cytomegalovirus-associated.

This clone appeared a single time. Its antigen remains unknown. The PCR contained 60 Vbeta and 13 Jbeta primers. Clones were read by immunoSEQ multiplex PCR, and TCRdb kept only the in-frame ones, dropping some. The sample includes tens of thousands of clones, about 78% of them seen just once. Material for sequencing was PBMCs. This sequence was found in a man younger than 30 in good health and CMV-seronegative. The chain employs TRBV7-2 and TRBJ1-2; 7 nucleotides line up with TRBD1. In DNA, the CDR3 is TGTGCCAGCAGCTCGCAACAGGGGACCGGCTACACCTTC. This gives the protein CASSSQQGTGYTF.